These T cell receptor beta chains were read from a single sample in a study of T cell repertoires in cytomegalovirus infection. For these receptors, no antigen is known. TCRdb passed the reads through MiXCR, listing each CDR3 protein once. The table lists fewer than 1,000,000 distinct CDR3 sequences, roughly 31% of them singletons. The input for sequencing was cultured CD8+ T cells from PBMCs, taken from culture after CMV antigen stimulation. The receptors were sampled from a human donor in good health (CMV status not recorded). Some clones in this sample may be carry-over from other donors' samples. Both conserved end residues are part of each CDR3. D genes are given only for firm matches. Where a row states a size, it is once, few, many or the class of an expanded clone; other rows omit it.

V	J	size	D	DNA	CDR3
TRBV19	TRBJ1-5	-	-	TGTGCCAGTAGTATAGCCCCGGGACAGCCCCAGCATTTT	CASSIAPGQPQHF
TRBV5-6	TRBJ2-5	-	-	TGTGCCAGCAGCCGTTCTAGGGGCGGAGAGACCCAGTACTTC	CASSRSRGGETQYF
TRBV12-3/TRBV12-4	TRBJ1-2	few	-	TGTGCCAGCAGCCCCACAGGGCTTAGGGGCTACACCTTC	CASSPTGLRGYTF
TRBV7-8	TRBJ2-2	many	-	TGTGCCAGCAGCTTACTAGGGTACTCGAACACCGGGGAGCTGTTTTTT	CASSLLGYSNTGELFF
TRBV5-6	TRBJ2-1	-	-	TGTGCCAGCAGCTGGGGGCATAACAAGGAGCAGTTCTTC	CASSWGHNKEQFF
TRBV19	TRBJ1-2	-	-	TGTGCCAGTAGTACGGACCGCTCTGACCTCTATGGCTACACCTTC	CASSTDRSDLYGYTF
TRBV7-8	TRBJ2-3	many	TRBD1	TGTGCCAGCAGCATTCCATCCGGGACAGGGGGCGTGGAGGCTCCCCCAGATACGCAGTATTTT	CASSIPSGTGGVEAPPDTQYF
TRBV11-2	TRBJ2-1	few	TRBD2	TGTGCCAGCAGTCAAGCCCTAGCGGGGGGTGCCTACAATGAGCAGTTCTTC	CASSQALAGGAYNEQFF
TRBV27	TRBJ1-5	-	-	TGTGCCAGCAGTTTATCGCGGGCAGGACCCCAGCATTTT	CASSLSRAGPQHF
TRBV27	TRBJ1-4	-	-	TGTGCCAGCGGCTTAAGCCGAACAGCATCTTGGGGAAAACTGTTTTTT	CASGLSRTASWGKLFF
TRBV7-4	TRBJ2-3	once	-	TGTGCCAGCTGGGCAGGGGTGGGTGAAGATACGCAGTATTTT	CASWAGVGEDTQYF
TRBV7-9	TRBJ1-2	few	TRBD1	TGTGCCACCGTCACAGGGGATGGCTACACCTTC	CATVTGDGYTF
TRBV13	TRBJ2-1	-	-	TGTGCCAGCAGCCCCTCGTGGACTCCAGGTCCCGATGAGCAGTTCTTC	CASSPSWTPGPDEQFF
TRBV15	TRBJ2-1	-	TRBD2	TGTGCCACCAGCAGACTTAATAGCGGGGGCTCCTACAATGAGCAGTTCTTC	CATSRLNSGGSYNEQFF